The T cell receptor beta chain under discussion was sequenced for a study of T cell responses to AZD1222 COVID-19 vaccine. Clones were sequenced by immunoSEQ multiplex PCR, and TCRdb holds only the in-frame ones, with some missing. The sample has some 200,000 clones, approximately 93% seen once. CDR1 is MNHEY, CDR2 SVGEGT, per germline. This CDR3 is built from 15 residues. Trimming removed 5 bases from V and 3 bases from J; junction bases left unmatched: 7. The study's findings and limits: Only five to seven AZD1222 recipients were seropositive at baseline. Breadth and depth of Spike-specific TCRs rose after two AZD1222 doses. White British people made up most donors, females outnumbered males, and clonal diversity was possibly underestimated. Reports indicate that nearly half of spike-specific TCRs are directed at unmutated variant regions.

This clone was found a few times. Its antigen is unidentified. This chain links TRBV6-2 or TRBV6-3 with TRBJ1-2; 9 bases are a match to TRBD1. The starting material was peripheral blood, obtained 28 days after the second AZD1222 dose. This TCR was sampled from an adult who received the AZD1222 COVID-19 vaccine. CDR3 bases: TGTGCCAGCAGTCAAGGGACAGGGTACGACTATGGCTACACCTTC. It encodes CASSQGTGYDYGYTF.